The clone carrying this TCR beta chain was seen once. Its antigen is undetermined. Sampling of alopecia areata patients yielded lesional scalp punch biopsies as well as peripheral blood. These data are taken from a study of CD8+ T cells in alopecia areata. Study context: Among treated patients, oral tofacitinib was administered at 5 to 10 mg twice daily. Tofacitinib exposure lasted 6 to 18 months, followed by 6 months off drug.

In each case, RNA was isolated and then reverse transcribed into cDNA as the sequencing template. Only in-frame clones appear in the TCRdb table, and some are missing; sequencing was by immunoSEQ multiplex PCR. The sample shows some 170,000 clones, about 70% of them seen only once. General observations from the study: Normal scalp had lower clonality than lesional scalp, with alopecia totalis/universalis lesions showing this most strongly.

The ends were cut back, 3 bases at V and 3 bases at J, with 22 bases in the middle. This CDR3 is 18 amino acids long. Germline V lookup: CDR1 SGDLS, CDR2 YYNGEE. This chain uses TRBV9 with TRBJ2-1, with D tentatively TRBD1 or TRBD2 (5 bases each). The sequence came from a human donor with alopecia areata. The sample in question was CD8+ T cells sorted from blood, obtained at week 0. The CDR3 DNA follows: TGTGCCAGCAGCGGCCCCCTATTGGGGGAGAGAAGCTACAATGAGCAGTTCTTC. The encoded protein is CASSGPLLGERSYNEQFF.